One sample yielded the 27 T cell receptor beta chains listed below, sequenced in a study of blood T cell repertoires in COVID-19. TCRdb's table, derived via immunoSEQ multiplex PCR, lists solely in-frame clones and lacks some. Found here are some 190,000 clones, about 82% of them singletons; the top ten hold 4.5% to 6.5%. The source material was PBMCs or T cells enriched from blood (not recorded which). These TCRs come from a man aged 35-49 years with acute COVID-19.

This clone has only one observation. This sequence joins TRBV7-8 and TRBJ2-1; 9 bases align to TRBD2. Trimming at V came to 3 bases and at J to 8 bases, leaving 8 bases not matched to a gene. The CDR3 runs to 15 residues. Germline-derived CDR1 and CDR2 are SGHVS and FQNEAQ. The CDR3 region has the DNA TGTGCCAGCAGCTTTAGAATAGCGGGAGCCCATGAGCAGTTCTTC. It translates to CASSFRIAGAHEQFF.

The chain has TRBV5-1 and TRBJ2-3; D remains unclear. CDR1 SGHRS and CDR2 YFSETQ come from the germline V gene. The V end lost 4 bases, the J end lost 2 bases, and 17 bases lay between the germline ends. This CDR3 spans 16 amino acids. DNA of the CDR3: TGCGCCAGCAGCCTGGGTAGCAGCACCTCCACAGATACGCAGTATTTT. Its protein is CASSLGSSTSTDTQYF.

The chain couples TRBV10-3 to TRBJ2-6; TRBD1 aligns across 7 bases. V was clipped by 7 bases and J by 0 bases; unmatched bases: 9. This CDR3 is 17 amino acids long. Germline V gene data show CDR1 as ENHRY and CDR2 as SYGVKD. CDR3 sequence: CAINSGQRSSGANVLTF. The DNA of the CDR3 is TGTGCCATCAATTCGGGACAGCGCAGCTCTGGGGCCAACGTCCTGACTTTC.

The V and J genes are TRBV6-5 and TRBJ2-5, with 7 bases matching TRBD1. Germline V lookup: CDR1 MNHEY, CDR2 SVGAGI. The CDR3 covers 13 residues. J lost 3 bases, V lost 6 bases, and 4 bases had no gene match. The chain's CDR3 is CASRPQGEETQYF. The DNA of the CDR3 is TGTGCCAGCAGACCCCAGGGGGAAGAGACCCAGTACTTC.

The rearrangement links TRBV11-2 to TRBJ2-5, with 10 nucleotides matching TRBD1. Germline lookup yields CDR1 SGHAT and CDR2 FQNNGV. The CDR3 consists of 15 residues. V lost 7 bases to trimming and J lost 3 bases; unmatched junction nucleotides: 8. The CDR3 loop reads CASTETGTGEETQYF. As DNA, the CDR3 is TGTGCCAGCACCGAGACCGGGACAGGGGAAGAGACCCAGTACTTC.

The chain employs TRBV7-2 and TRBJ2-7; D possibly corresponds to TRBD2 (5 bases). Trimming left V 5 bases short and J 0 bases short, with 8 bases between. This CDR3 is built from 13 residues. Germline V lookup: CDR1 SGHTA, CDR2 FQGNSA. CDR3 coding DNA: TGTGCCAGCAGCGCCGAGGGCTCCTACGAGCAGTACTTC. Amino acid sequence: CASSAEGSYEQYF.

This sequence joins TRBV5-4 and TRBJ2-3; tentative D call: TRBD2 (5 bases). This CDR3 spans 15 amino acids. Trimming took off 1 base at V and 1 base at J, with 10 bases between the two ends. Germline values: CDR1 SGHNT, CDR2 YYREEE (reference sequence). CDR3 sequence (DNA): TGTGCCAGCAGCTTGAACGGGGTGGGCACAGATACGCAGTATTTT. Protein: CASSLNGVGTDTQYF.

The chain combines TRBV30 with TRBJ2-3; 7 nucleotides agree with TRBD2. CDR3 size: 14 residues. The J segment lost 4 bases and the V segment lost 2 bases, leaving 6 bases of the junction unmatched. Germline-derived CDR1 and CDR2 are GTSNPN and SVGIG (reference sequence). The CDR3 bases are TGTGCCTGGAGTTCCAGCGGGACCCCAGATACGCAGTATTTT. Protein product: CAWSSSGTPDTQYF.

The rearrangement links TRBV11-1 to TRBJ2-2; possibly TRBD1 for D (7 bases). The germline V and J ends were trimmed by 8 bases and 3 bases, with 16 bases remaining between them. The germline V gene encodes CDR1 SGHAT and CDR2 FQDESV (reference sequence). This CDR3 has 15 amino acids. The CDR3: CASAKGRGDTGELFF. The CDR3 nucleotides read TGTGCCAGCGCCAAGGGCAGGGGGGACACCGGGGAGCTGTTTTTT.

The chain couples TRBV10-3 to TRBJ1-2, with D hard to call. The germline V and J ends were trimmed by 4 bases and 3 bases, with 9 bases remaining between them. This CDR3 has 13 amino acids. The germline CDR1 and CDR2 sequences are ENHRY and SYGVKD. The CDR3 bases are TGTGCCATCAGTGGGGAGGAGTACTATGGCTACACCTTC. Translating it yields CAISGEEYYGYTF.

The rearrangement links TRBV6-5 to TRBJ1-5; 9 nucleotides match TRBD1. Trimming took 5 bases from V and 5 from J; bases not matched to a gene: 4. The CDR3 spans 14 residues. Germline-derived CDR1 and CDR2 are MNHEY and SVGAGI. The CDR3 DNA reads as TGTGCCAGCAGTCCATGGACAGGGGATCAGCCCCAGCATTTT. As protein: CASSPWTGDQPQHF.

The CDR3 is CASSLWTSLNEDTGELFF. The CDR3 DNA reads as TGTGCCAGCAGCTTATGGACTAGCCTTAATGAAGACACCGGGGAGCTGTTTTTT. The chain combines TRBV13 with TRBJ2-2; 8 nucleotides align to TRBD2. Unmatched junction bases numbered 11, after V lost 2 bases and J lost 3 bases. Germline assignment: CDR1 PRHDT and CDR2 FYEKMQ (reference sequence). The CDR3 length is 18 residues. The full variable domain, in which reference TRBV13 and TRBJ2-2 provide the parts outside the CDR3, is AAGVIQSPRHLIKEKRETATLKCYPIPRHDTVYWYQQGPGQDPQFLISFYEKMQSDKGSIPDRFSAQQFSDYHSELNMSSLELGDSALYFCASSLWTSLNEDTGELFFGEGSRLTVL.

The chain is built from TRBV11-2 and TRBJ2-5, with D uncertain. The CDR3 is 14 amino acids. CDR1 SGHAT and CDR2 FQNNGV come from the germline V gene. Trimming stripped 3 bases from V and 2 bases from J, with 10 bases between. CDR3 bases: TGTGCCAGCAGCTTTAGTGTCGGTCAAGAGACCCAGTACTTC. This codes for CASSFSVGQETQYF.

This chain uses TRBV11-3 with TRBJ2-2, with 11 positions matching TRBD1. CDR3 length equals 14 residues. V was clipped by 5 bases and J by 7 bases; unmatched bases: 3. The germline CDR1 and CDR2 sequences are SGHNT and YENEEA. The CDR3 DNA follows: TGTGCCAGCAGCACGGGACAGGGGGTCGGGGAGCTGTTTTTT. Residues: CASSTGQGVGELFF.

The chain combines TRBV12-3 or TRBV12-4 with TRBJ2-7; D is ambiguous. The V and J ends lost 3 bases and 9 bases respectively, with 15 bases between them. This CDR3 comprises 13 residues. The CDR3 region is CASSLKQFDGQYF. As DNA, the CDR3 is TGTGCCAGCAGTTTGAAACAATTTGATGGGCAGTACTTC.

V usage is TRBV19 and J usage is TRBJ2-7; D is possibly TRBD2 (5 bases). Per the germline V gene, CDR1 is LNHDA and CDR2 is SQIVND (reference sequence). The CDR3 is made up of 16 amino acids. Between the trimmed V and J ends, which lost 7 bases and 5 bases, there was a span of 24 bases. CDR3 sequence: CASNPGSATPSDEQYF. The CDR3 DNA sequence: TGTGCCAGTAACCCGGGTAGCGCTACCCCAAGCGACGAGCAGTACTTC.

The chain uses TRBV27 and TRBJ1-5, with a possible D match to TRBD1 (6 bases). Germline CDR1 MNHEY, CDR2 SMNVEV (reference sequence). V shed 1 base and J shed 7 bases, with 11 bases lying between them. This CDR3 has 14 amino acids. CDR3 DNA: TGTGCCAGCAGTTTATGGGGGGGCCAGCAGCCCCAGCATTTT. Its translation is CASSLWGGQQPQHF.

The chain employs TRBV21-1 and TRBJ2-7; the table's TRBD2 call for D was not verified on the DNA. TRBV21-1 is shown as a pseudogene. The CDR3 contains 15 residues. The CDR3, as DNA: TGTGCCAGCAGCAGGTTGAAGGCGGGGCACTACGAGCAGTACTTC. Its protein is CASSRLKAGHYEQYF.

The rearrangement uses TRBV6-2 or TRBV6-3 and TRBJ1-2; D ambiguous. CDR1 is MNHEY, CDR2 SVGEGT, per germline. V dropped 5 bases and J dropped 7 bases, with 11 bases sitting between them. The CDR3 loop spans 12 amino acids. In DNA, the CDR3 is TGTGCCAGCAGTGTCTTGACGGGTGGCTACACCTTC. This encodes CASSVLTGGYTF.

The V call is TRBV27, the J call TRBJ2-7; D possibly corresponds to TRBD2 (6 bases). CDR3 length: 14 amino acids. The V gene lost 4 bases and the J gene lost 4 bases, with 14 bases spanning the gap. From germline, CDR1 is MNHEY and CDR2 SMNVEV (reference sequence). CDR3 bases: TGTGCCAGCAGTTGGCGGGGAGATCAGTACGAGCAGTACTTC. As protein: CASSWRGDQYEQYF.

The chain couples TRBV2 to TRBJ1-5; D gene ambiguous. This CDR3 has 14 residues. V was cut by 8 bases and J by 4 bases, with 15 bases left in between. CDR1 is SNHLY and CDR2 is FYNNEI in the germline V gene. The CDR3 protein is CASQEATGNQPQHF. In DNA, the CDR3 is TGTGCCAGCCAAGAGGCCACGGGAAATCAGCCCCAGCATTTT.

The CDR3 region is CASSLSTGEDRPQHF. In DNA form, the CDR3 reads TGTGCCAGCAGTTTGTCGACAGGGGAAGATCGGCCCCAGCATTTT. J is TRBJ1-5 and V is TRBV28, with 8 positions matching TRBD1. This CDR3 has 15 residues. After removal of 3 bases from V and 9 bases from J, the junction contained 10 bases not matched to a gene. Germline loops: CDR1 MDHEN, CDR2 SYDVKM.

This clone is a singleton in its sample. The V gene is TRBV12-3 or TRBV12-4, the J gene TRBJ2-1, with TRBD2 matching 9 bases. V lost 6 bases to trimming and J lost 11 bases; unmatched junction nucleotides: 5. This CDR3 is 12 amino acids long. The CDR3 nucleotides read TGTGCCAGCAGGGGACTAGCACCCAAGCAGTTCTTC. It translates to CASRGLAPKQFF.

The gene calls are TRBV5-1 and TRBJ2-1; 10 nucleotides match TRBD1. Germline CDR1 is SGHRS and CDR2 is YFSETQ. The trim removed 0 bases at V and 5 bases at J, leaving 2 bases unmatched. The CDR3 contains 15 residues. CDR3 sequence reads: CASSLGQGANNEQFF. The CDR3 region has the DNA TGCGCCAGCAGCTTGGGACAGGGGGCGAACAATGAGCAGTTCTTC.

The gene calls are TRBV4-1 and TRBJ2-1; 9 bases fit TRBD2. CDR3 length: 15 amino acids. After removal of 4 bases from V and 9 bases from J, the junction contained 10 bases not matched to a gene. Germline loops: CDR1 MGHRA, CDR2 YSYEKL. The DNA of the CDR3 is TGCGCCAGCAGCCCAGGACCTAGCGGGGTCTCTGAGCAGTTCTTC. It translates to CASSPGPSGVSEQFF.

This rearrangement joins TRBV6-6 to TRBJ1-2; D perhaps matches TRBD1 (6 bases). Per germline, CDR1 MNHNY and CDR2 SVGAGI (reference sequence). This CDR3 spans 14 amino acids. Trimming pared 0 bases from V and 13 bases from J, leaving 18 bases between. CDR3 region: CASSYSQGLDGGTF. As DNA, the CDR3 is TGTGCCAGCAGTTACTCTCAGGGGCTAGATGGTGGCACCTTC.

This clone has a single count. The rearrangement uses TRBV24-1 and TRBJ2-1; D is undetermined. V was shortened by 2 bases and J by 3 bases, with 4 bases between the two germline ends. CDR1 is KGHDR, CDR2 SFDVKD, per germline. The CDR3 consists of 13 residues. CDR3 sequence (DNA): TGTGCCACCAGTGATTCTCGCTACAATGAGCAGTTCTTC. It encodes CATSDSRYNEQFF.